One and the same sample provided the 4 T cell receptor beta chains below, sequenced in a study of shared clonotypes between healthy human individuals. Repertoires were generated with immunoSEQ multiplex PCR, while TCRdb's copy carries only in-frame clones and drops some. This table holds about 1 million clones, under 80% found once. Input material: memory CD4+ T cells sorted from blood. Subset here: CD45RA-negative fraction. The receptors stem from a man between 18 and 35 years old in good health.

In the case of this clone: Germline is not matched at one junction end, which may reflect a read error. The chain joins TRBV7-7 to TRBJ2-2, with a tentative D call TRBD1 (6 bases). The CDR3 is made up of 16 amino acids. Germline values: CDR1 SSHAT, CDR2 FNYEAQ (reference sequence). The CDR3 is CASSPEGQGGTGELFF. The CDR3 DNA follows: TGTGCTAGCAGCCCCGAAGGTCAAGGGGGCACCGGGGAGCTGTTTTTT. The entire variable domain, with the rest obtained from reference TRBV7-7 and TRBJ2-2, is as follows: GAGVSQSPRYKVTKRGQDVTLRCDPISSHATLYWYQQALGQGPEFLTYFNYEAQPDKSGLPSDRFSAERPEGSISTLTIQRTEQRDSAMYRCASSPEGQGGTGELFFGEGSRLTVL.

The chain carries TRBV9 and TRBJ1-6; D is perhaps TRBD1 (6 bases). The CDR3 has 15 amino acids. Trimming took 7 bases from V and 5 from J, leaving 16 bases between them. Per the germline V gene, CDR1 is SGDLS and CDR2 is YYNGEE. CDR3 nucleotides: TGTGCCAGCGGAACGGGGGCGGGAAATAATTCACCCCTCCACTTT. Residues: CASGTGAGNNSPLHF.

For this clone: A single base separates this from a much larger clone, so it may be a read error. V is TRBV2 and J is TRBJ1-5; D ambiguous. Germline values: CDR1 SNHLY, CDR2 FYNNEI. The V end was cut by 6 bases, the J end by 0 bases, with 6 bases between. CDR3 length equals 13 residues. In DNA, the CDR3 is TGTGCCAGCAGGGAAAATAGCAATCAGCCCCAGCATTTT. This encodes CASRENSNQPQHF.

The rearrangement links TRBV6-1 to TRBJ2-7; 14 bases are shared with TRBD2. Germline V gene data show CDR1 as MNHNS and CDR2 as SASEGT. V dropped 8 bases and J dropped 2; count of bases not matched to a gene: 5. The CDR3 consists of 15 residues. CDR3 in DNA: TGTGCCAGCGGGACTAGCGGGAGTTCTACCTACGAGCAGTACTTC. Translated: CASGTSGSSTYEQYF.